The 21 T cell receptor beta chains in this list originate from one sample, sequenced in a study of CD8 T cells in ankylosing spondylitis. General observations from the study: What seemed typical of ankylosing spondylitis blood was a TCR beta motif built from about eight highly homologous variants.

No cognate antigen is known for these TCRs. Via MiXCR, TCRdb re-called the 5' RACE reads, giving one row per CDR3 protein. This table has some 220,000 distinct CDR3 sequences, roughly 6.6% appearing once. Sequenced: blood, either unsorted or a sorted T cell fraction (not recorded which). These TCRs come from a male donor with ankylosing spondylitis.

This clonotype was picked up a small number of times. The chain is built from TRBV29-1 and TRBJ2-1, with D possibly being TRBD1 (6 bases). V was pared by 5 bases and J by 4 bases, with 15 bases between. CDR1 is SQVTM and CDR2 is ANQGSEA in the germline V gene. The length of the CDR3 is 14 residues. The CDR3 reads CSVIYRDKYNEQFF. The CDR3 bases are TGCAGCGTTATTTATCGGGACAAGTACAATGAGCAGTTCTTC.

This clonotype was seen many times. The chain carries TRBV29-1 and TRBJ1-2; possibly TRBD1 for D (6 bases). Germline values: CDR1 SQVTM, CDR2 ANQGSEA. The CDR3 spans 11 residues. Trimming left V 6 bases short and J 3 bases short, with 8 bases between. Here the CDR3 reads CSVRGDYGYTF. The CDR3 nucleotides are TGCAGCGTCAGGGGCGACTATGGCTACACCTTC.

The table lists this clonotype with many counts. CDR3 region: CASRGQVNRYEQYF. The CDR3, as DNA: TGTGCCAGCAGGGGACAGGTTAATCGCTACGAGCAGTACTTC. The rearrangement links TRBV28 to TRBJ2-7; 8 bases align to TRBD1. V was clipped by 6 bases and J by 3 bases; unmatched bases: 7. CDR3 length: 14 residues. Germline values: CDR1 MDHEN, CDR2 SYDVKM.

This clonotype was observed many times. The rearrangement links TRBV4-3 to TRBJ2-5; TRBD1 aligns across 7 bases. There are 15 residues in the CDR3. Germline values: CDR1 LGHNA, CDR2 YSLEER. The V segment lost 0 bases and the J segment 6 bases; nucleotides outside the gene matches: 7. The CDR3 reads CASSQDLARGKTQYF. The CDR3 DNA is TGCGCCAGCAGCCAAGATCTAGCCAGGGGGAAGACCCAGTACTTC.

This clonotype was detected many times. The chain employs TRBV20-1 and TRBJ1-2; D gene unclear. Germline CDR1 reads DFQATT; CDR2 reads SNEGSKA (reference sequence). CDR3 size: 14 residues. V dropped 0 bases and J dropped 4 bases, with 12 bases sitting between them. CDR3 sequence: CSARDLSELYGYTF. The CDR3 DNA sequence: TGCAGTGCTAGAGATCTTTCGGAGCTCTATGGCTACACCTTC.

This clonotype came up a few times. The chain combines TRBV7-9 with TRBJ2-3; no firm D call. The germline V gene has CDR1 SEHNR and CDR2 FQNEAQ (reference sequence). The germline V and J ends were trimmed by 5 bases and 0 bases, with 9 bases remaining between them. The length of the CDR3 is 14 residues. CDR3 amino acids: CASSAAVSTDTQYF. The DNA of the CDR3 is TGTGCCAGCAGCGCGGCAGTAAGCACAGATACGCAGTATTTT.

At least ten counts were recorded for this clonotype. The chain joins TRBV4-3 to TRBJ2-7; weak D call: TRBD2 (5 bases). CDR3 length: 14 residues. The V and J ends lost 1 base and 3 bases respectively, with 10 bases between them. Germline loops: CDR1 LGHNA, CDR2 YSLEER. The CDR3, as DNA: TGCGCCAGCAGCCAAGTTTCGGGGAACTACGAGCAGTACTTC. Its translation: CASSQVSGNYEQYF.

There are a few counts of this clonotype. The CDR3 here is CASSLDSREGNTIYF. The CDR3 DNA follows: TGTGCCAGCAGCTTAGATTCCCGGGAAGGAAACACCATATATTTT. J is TRBJ1-3 and V is TRBV11-2; no reliable D call. CDR3 size: 15 residues. The germline V gene encodes CDR1 SGHAT and CDR2 FQNNGV. Trimming took off 0 bases at V and 4 bases at J, with 10 bases between the two ends. The full variable domain, completed using reference TRBV11-2 and TRBJ1-3, is EAGVAQSPRYKIIEKRQSVAFWCNPISGHATLYWYQQILGQGPKLLIQFQNNGVVDDSQLPKDRFSAERLKGVDSTLKIQPAKLEDSAVYLCASSLDSREGNTIYFGEGSWLTVV.

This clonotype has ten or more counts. This CDR3 reads CASSYNMGPPNEKLFF. As DNA, the CDR3 is TGTGCCAGCAGCTATAATATGGGGCCCCCAAATGAAAAACTGTTTTTT. This sequence joins TRBV7-2 and TRBJ1-4; D may be TRBD1 (5 bases). The CDR3 extends over 16 amino acids. Trimming removed 4 bases from V and 5 bases from J, with 17 bases in between. The germline gives CDR1 SGHTA, CDR2 FQGNSA.

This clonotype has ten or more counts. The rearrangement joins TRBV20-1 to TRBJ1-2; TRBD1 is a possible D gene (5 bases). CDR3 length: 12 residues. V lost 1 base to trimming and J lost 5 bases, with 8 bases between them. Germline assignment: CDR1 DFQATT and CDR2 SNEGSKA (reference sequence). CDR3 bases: TGCAGTGCTAGAGGAGCAGGGTATGGCTACACCTTC. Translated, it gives CSARGAGYGYTF.

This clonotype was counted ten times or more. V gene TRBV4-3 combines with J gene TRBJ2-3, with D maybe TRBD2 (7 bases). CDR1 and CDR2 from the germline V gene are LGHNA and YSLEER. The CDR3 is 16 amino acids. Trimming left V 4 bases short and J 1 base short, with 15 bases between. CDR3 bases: TGCGCCAGCAGCCGGACGTACGGGGGGCGCACAGATACGCAGTATTTT. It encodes CASSRTYGGRTDTQYF.

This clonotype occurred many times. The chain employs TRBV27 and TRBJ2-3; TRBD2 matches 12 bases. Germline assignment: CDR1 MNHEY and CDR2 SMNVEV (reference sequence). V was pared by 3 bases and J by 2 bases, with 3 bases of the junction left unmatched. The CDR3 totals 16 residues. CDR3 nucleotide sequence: TGTGCCAGCAGTTTTCGGACTAGCGGGGACACAGATACGCAGTATTTT. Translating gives CASSFRTSGDTDTQYF.

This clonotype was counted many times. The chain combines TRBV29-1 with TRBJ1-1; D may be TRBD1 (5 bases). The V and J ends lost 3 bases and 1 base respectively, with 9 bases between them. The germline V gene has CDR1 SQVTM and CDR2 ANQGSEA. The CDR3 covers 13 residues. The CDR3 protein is CSVDGGSNTEAFF. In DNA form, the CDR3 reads TGCAGCGTTGATGGGGGGTCGAACACTGAAGCTTTCTTT.

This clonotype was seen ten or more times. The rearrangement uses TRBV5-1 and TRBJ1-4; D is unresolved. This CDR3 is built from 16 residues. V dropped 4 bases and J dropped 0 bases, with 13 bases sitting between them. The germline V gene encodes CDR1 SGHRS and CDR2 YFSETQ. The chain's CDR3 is CASSATPQSTNEKLFF. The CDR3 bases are TGCGCCAGCAGCGCCACACCACAGTCAACTAATGAAAAACTGTTTTTT.

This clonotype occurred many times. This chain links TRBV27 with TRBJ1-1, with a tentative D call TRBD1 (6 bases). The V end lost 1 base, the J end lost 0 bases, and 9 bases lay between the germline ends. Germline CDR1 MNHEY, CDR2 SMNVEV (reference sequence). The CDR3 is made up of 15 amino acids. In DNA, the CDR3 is TGTGCCAGCAGTTTATTGCACAGGGTGAACACTGAAGCTTTCTTT. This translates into CASSLLHRVNTEAFF.

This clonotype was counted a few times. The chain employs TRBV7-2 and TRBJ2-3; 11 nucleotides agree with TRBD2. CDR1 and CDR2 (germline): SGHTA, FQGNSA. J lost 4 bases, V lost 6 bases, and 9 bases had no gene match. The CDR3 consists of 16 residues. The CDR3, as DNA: TGTGCCAGCAGACTCCCTAGCGGGAGGAGGGCAGATACGCAGTATTTT. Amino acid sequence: CASRLPSGRRADTQYF.

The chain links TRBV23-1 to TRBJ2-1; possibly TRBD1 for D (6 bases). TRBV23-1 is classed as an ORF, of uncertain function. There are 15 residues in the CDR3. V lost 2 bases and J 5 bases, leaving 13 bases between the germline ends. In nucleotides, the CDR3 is TGCGCCAGCAGTCAACTTGAACAGGGAAACAATGAGCAGTTCTTC. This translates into CASSQLEQGNNEQFF.

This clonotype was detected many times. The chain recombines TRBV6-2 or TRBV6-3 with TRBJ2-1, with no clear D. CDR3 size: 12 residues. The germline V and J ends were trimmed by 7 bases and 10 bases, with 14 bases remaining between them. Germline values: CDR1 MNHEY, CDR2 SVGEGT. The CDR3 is CASTNRPGEQFF. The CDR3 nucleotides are TGTGCCAGCACCAATAGACCCGGCGAGCAGTTCTTC.

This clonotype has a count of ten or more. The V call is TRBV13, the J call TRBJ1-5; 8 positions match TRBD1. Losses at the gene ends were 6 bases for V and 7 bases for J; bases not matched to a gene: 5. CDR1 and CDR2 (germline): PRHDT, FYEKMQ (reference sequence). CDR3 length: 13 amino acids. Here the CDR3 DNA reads TGTGCCAGCAGTTACGACAGGGGACAGCCCCAGCATTTT. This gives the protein CASSYDRGQPQHF.

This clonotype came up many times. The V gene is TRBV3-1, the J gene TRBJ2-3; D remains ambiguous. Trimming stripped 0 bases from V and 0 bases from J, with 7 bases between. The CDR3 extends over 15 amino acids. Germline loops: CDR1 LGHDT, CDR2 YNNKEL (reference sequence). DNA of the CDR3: TGTGCCAGCAGCCAAGAGGCCCGCAGCACAGATACGCAGTATTTT. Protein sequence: CASSQEARSTDTQYF.

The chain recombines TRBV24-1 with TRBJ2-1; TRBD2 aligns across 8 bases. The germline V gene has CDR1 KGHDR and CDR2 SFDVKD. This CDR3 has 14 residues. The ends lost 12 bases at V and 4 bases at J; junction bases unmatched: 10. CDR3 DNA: TGTGCCGTAGGTATAGCGGGGATATACAATGAGCAGTTCTTC. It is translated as CAVGIAGIYNEQFF.